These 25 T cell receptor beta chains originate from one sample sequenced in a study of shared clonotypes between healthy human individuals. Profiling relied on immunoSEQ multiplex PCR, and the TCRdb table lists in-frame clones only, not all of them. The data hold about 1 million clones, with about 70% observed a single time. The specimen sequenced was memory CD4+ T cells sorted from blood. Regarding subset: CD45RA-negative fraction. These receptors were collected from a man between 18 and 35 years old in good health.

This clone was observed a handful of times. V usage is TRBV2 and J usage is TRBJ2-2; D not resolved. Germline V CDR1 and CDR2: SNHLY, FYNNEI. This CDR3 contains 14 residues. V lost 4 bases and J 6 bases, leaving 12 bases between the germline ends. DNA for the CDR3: TGTGCCAGCAGTGCCATAGCTTGGGCCGGGGAGCTGTTTTTT. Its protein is CASSAIAWAGELFF.

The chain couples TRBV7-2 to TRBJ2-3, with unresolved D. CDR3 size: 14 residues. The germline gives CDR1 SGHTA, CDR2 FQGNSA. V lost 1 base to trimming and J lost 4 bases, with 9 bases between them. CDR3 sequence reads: CASSLDGTADTQYF. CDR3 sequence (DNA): TGTGCCAGCAGCTTAGATGGCACAGCAGATACGCAGTATTTT. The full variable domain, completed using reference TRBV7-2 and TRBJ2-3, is GAGVSQSPSNKVTEKGKDVELRCDPISGHTALYWYRQSLGQGLEFLIYFQGNSAPDKSGLPSDRFSAERTGGSVSTLTIQRTQQEDSAVYLCASSLDGTADTQYFGPGTRLTVL.

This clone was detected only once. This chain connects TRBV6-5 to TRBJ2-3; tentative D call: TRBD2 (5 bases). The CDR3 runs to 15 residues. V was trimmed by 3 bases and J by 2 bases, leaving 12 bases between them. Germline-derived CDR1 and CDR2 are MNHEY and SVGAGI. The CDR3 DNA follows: TGTGCCAGCAGTTATGGGCGGGTATTCACAGATACGCAGTATTTT. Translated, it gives CASSYGRVFTDTQYF.

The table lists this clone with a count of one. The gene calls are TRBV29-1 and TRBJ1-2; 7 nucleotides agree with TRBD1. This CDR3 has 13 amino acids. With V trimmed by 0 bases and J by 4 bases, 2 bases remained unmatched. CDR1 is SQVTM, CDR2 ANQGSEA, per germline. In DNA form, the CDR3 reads TGCAGCGTTGAAGAGACAGGGCTCTATGGCTACACCTTC. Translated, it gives CSVEETGLYGYTF. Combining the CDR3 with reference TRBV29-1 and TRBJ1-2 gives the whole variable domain SAVISQKPSRDICQRGTSLTIQCQVDSQVTMMFWYRQQPGQSLTLIATANQGSEATYESGFVIDKFPISRPNLTFSTLTVSNMSPEDSSIYLCSVEETGLYGYTFGSGTRLTVV.

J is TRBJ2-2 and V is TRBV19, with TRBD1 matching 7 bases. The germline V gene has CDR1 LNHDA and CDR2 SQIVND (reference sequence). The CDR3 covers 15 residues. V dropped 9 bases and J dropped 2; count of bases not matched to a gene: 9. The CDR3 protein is CASGDSQFNTGELFF. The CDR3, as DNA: TGTGCCAGCGGGGACAGTCAATTCAACACCGGGGAGCTGTTTTTT.

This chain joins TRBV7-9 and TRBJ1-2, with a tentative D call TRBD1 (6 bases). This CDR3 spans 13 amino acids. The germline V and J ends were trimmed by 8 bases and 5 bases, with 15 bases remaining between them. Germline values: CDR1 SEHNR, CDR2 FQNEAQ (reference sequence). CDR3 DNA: TGTGCCAGCCAGCCGACAGGAGGTTATGGCTACACCTTC. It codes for CASQPTGGYGYTF.

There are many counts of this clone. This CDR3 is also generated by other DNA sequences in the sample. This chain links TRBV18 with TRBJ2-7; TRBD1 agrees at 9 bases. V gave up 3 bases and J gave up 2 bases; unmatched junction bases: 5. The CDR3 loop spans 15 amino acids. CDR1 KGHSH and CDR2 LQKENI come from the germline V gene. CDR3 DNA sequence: TGTGCCAGCTCACCGTCGACAGGGGGAACCTACGAGCAGTACTTC. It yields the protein CASSPSTGGTYEQYF.

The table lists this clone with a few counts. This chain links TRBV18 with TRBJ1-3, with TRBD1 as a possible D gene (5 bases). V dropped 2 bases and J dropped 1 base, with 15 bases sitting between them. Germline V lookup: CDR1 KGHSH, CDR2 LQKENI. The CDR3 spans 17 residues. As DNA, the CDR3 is TGTGCCAGCTCACCAGTAACGGGACCGGCATCTGGAAACACCATATATTTT. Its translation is CASSPVTGPASGNTIYF.

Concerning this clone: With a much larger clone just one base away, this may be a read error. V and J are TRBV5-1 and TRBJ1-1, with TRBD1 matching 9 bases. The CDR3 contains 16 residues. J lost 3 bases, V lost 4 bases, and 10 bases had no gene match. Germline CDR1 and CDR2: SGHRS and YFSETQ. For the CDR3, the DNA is TGCGCCAGCAGCCGTCCCGGGACAGGGATAGACACTGAAGCTTTCTTT. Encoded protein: CASSRPGTGIDTEAFF.

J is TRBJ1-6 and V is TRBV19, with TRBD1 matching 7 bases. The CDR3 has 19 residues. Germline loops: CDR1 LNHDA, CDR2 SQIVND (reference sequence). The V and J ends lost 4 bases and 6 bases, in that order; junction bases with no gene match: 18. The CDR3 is CASSTQGQTLSASNSPLHF. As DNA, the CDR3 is TGTGCCAGTAGTACCCAGGGACAGACCCTATCAGCGAGTAATTCACCCCTCCACTTT. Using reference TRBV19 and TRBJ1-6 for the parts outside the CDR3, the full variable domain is DGGITQSPKYLFRKEGQNVTLSCEQNLNHDAMYWYRQDPGQGLRLIYYSQIVNDFQKGDIAEGYSVSREKKESFPLTVTSAQKNPTAFYLCASSTQGQTLSASNSPLHFGNGTRLTVT.

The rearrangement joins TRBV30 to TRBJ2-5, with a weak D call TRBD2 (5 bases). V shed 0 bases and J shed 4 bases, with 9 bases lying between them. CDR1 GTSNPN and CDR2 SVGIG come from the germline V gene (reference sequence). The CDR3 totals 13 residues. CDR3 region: CAWSVDLAETQYF. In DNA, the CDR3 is TGTGCCTGGAGTGTAGACCTAGCAGAGACCCAGTACTTC.

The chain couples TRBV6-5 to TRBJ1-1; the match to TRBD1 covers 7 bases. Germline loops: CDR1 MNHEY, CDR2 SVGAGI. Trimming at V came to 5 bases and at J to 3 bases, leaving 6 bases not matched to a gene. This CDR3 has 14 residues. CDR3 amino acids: CASSHRGGDTEAFF. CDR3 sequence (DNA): TGTGCCAGCAGTCACAGGGGCGGCGACACTGAAGCTTTCTTT.

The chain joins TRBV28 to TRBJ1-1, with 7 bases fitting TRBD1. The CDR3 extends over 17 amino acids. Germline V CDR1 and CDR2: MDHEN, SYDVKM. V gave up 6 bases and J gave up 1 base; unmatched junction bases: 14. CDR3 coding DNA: TGTGCCAGCAGGTTAGGGGGCGCGATCTTGAGGAACACTGAAGCTTTCTTT. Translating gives CASRLGGAILRNTEAFF.

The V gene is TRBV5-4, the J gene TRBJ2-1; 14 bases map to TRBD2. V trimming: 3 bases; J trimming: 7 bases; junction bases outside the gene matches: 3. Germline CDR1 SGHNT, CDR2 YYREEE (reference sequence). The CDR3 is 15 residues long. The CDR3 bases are TGTGCCAGCAGCTCCGGGACTAGCGGGAGAAATGAGCAGTTCTTC. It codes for CASSSGTSGRNEQFF. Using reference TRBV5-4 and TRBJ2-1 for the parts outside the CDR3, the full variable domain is ETGVTQSPTHLIKTRGQQVTLRCSSQSGHNTVSWYQQALGQGPQFIFQYYREEENGRGNFPPRFSGLQFPNYSSELNVNALELDDSALYLCASSSGTSGRNEQFFGPGTRLTVL.

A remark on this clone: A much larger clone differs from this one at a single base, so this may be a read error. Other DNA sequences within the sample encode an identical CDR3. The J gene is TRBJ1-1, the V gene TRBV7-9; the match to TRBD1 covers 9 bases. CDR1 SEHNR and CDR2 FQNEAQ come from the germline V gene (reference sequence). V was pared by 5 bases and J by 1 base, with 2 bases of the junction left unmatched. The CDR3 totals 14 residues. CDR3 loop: CASSLGQGNTEAFF. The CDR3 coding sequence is TGTGCCAGCAGCCTGGGACAGGGGAACACTGAAGCTTTCTTT. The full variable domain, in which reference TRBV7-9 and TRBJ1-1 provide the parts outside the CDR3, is DTGVSQNPRHKITKRGQNVTFRCDPISEHNRLYWYRQTLGQGPEFLTYFQNEAQLEKSRLLSDRFSAERPKGSFSTLEIQRTEQGDSAMYLCASSLGQGNTEAFFGQGTRLTVV.

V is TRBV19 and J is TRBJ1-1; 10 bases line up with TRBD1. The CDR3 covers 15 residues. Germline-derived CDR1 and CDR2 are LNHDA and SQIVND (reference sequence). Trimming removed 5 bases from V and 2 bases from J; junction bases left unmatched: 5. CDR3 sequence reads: CASSEDRGDNTEAFF. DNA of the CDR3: TGTGCCAGTAGTGAGGACAGGGGGGATAACACTGAAGCTTTCTTT.

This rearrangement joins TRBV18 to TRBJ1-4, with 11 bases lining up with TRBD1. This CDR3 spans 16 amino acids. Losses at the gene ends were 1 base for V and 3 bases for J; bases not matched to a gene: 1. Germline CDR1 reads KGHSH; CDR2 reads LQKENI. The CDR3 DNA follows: TGTGCCAGCTCACCACGGGACAGGGGGGCTAATGAAAAACTGTTTTTT. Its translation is CASSPRDRGANEKLFF.

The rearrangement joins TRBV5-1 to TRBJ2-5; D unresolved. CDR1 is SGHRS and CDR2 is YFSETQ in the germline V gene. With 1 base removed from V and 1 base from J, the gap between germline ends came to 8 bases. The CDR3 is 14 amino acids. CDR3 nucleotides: TGCGCCAGCAGCTTGTCTTCCGTCCAAGAGACCCAGTACTTC. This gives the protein CASSLSSVQETQYF.

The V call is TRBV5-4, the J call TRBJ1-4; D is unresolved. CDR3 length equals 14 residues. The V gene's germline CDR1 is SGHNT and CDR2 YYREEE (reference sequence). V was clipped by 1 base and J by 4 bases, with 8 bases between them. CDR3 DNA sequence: TGTGCCAGCAGCTTGAAAAAGGGTAATGAAAAACTGTTTTTT. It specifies CASSLKKGNEKLFF.

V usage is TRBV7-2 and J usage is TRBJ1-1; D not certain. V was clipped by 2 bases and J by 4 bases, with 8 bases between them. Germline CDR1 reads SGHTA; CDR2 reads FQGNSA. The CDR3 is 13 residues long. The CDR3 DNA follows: TGTGCCAGCAGCTTACGGTGGAGCACTGAAGCTTTCTTT. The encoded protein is CASSLRWSTEAFF.

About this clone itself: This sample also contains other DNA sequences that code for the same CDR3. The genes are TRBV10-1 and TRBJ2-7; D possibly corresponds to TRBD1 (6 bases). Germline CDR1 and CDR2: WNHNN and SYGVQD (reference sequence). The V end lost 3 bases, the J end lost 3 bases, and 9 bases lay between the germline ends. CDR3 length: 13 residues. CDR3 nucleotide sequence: TGCGCCAGCAGTGATGGGGGCCGCTACGAGCAGTACTTC. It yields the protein CASSDGGRYEQYF.

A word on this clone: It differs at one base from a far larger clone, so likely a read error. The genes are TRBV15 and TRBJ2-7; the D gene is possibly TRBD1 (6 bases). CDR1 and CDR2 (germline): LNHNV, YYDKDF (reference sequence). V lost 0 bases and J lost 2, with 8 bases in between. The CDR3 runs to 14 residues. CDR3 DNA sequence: TGTGCCACCAGCAGAGAAGGGGGAACCTACGAGCAGTACTTC. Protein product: CATSREGGTYEQYF.

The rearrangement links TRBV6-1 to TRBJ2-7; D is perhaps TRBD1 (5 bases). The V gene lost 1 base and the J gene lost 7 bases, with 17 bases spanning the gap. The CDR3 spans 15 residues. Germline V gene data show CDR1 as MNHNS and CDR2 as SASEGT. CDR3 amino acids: CASSEGVGQAGEQYF. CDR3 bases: TGTGCCAGCAGTGAAGGGGTGGGGCAAGCCGGGGAGCAGTACTTC.

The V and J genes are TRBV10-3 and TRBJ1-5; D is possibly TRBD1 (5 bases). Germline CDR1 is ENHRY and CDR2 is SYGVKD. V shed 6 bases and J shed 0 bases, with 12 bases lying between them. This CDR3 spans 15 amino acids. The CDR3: CAIRETDSSNQPQHF. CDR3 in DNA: TGTGCCATCAGGGAGACAGACTCTAGCAATCAGCCCCAGCATTTT.

This CDR3 is CASSLGARKGIHQPQHF. The CDR3 DNA follows: TGTGCCAGCAGCTTAGGGGCGAGGAAAGGAATACATCAGCCCCAGCATTTT. The genes are TRBV7-2 and TRBJ1-5; D uncertain. Germline V gene lookup returns CDR1 SGHTA and CDR2 FQGNSA. This CDR3 is built from 17 residues. V lost 1 base, J lost 5 bases, and 18 bases lay in between.